The 19 T cell receptor beta chains in this list originate from one sample, sequenced in a study of T cell responses to AZD1222 COVID-19 vaccine. Produced via immunoSEQ multiplex PCR; TCRdb's table is partial and in-frame only. The data show about 200,000 clones, 90% to 95% seen once. The specimen was peripheral blood, collected 28 days after the second dose of the MenACWY control vaccine. All receptors derive from an adult who received the MenACWY meningococcal vaccine as a control.

The V call is TRBV19, the J call TRBJ2-2, with a possible D match to TRBD1 (6 bases). CDR1 is LNHDA, CDR2 SQIVND, per germline (reference sequence). This CDR3 has 16 amino acids. Trimming took off 7 bases at V and 0 bases at J, with 15 bases between the two ends. The CDR3 region is CASNTGLGSNTGELFF. CDR3 bases: TGTGCCAGTAACACAGGGTTGGGGTCGAACACCGGGGAGCTGTTTTTT.

The chain joins TRBV6-5 to TRBJ1-6; unclear D gene. Trimming cost V 10 bases and J 8 bases, with 15 bases left between them. CDR1 is MNHEY, CDR2 SVGAGI, per germline. The CDR3 length is 13 residues. The CDR3 bases are TGTGCCATCTCGGGGTCTAAGGATTCACCCCTCCACTTT. Its protein is CAISGSKDSPLHF.

The rearrangement joins TRBV2 to TRBJ1-1, with 7 positions matching TRBD1. J lost 5 bases, V lost 1 base, and 10 bases had no gene match. CDR1 is SNHLY and CDR2 is FYNNEI in the germline V gene. CDR3 length: 16 amino acids. CDR3: CASSEVPQGMATEAFF. The CDR3 DNA is TGTGCCAGCAGTGAAGTTCCACAGGGGATGGCAACTGAAGCTTTCTTT. Drawing the rest from reference TRBV2 and TRBJ1-1, the complete variable domain is EPEVTQTPSHQVTQMGQEVILRCVPISNHLYFYWYRQILGQKVEFLVSFYNNEISEKSEIFDDQFSVERPDGSNFTLKIRSTKLEDSAMYFCASSEVPQGMATEAFFGQGTRLTVV.

The V gene is TRBV7-8, the J gene TRBJ1-1; maybe TRBD1 (5 bases). Germline V gene sequence: CDR1 SGHVS, CDR2 FQNEAQ. The V and J ends lost 7 bases and 1 base respectively, with 13 bases between them. The CDR3 spans 14 residues. CDR3 amino acids: CASTSRGGNTEAFF. Written as DNA, the CDR3 is TGTGCCAGCACCAGTCGGGGGGGGAACACTGAAGCTTTCTTT.

V usage is TRBV7-8 and J usage is TRBJ1-1; D perhaps matches TRBD1 (5 bases). V dropped 1 base and J dropped 2 bases, with 11 bases sitting between them. Germline-derived CDR1 and CDR2 are SGHVS and FQNEAQ. There are 15 residues in the CDR3. CDR3 residues: CASSLETEPNTEAFF. Written as DNA, the CDR3 is TGTGCCAGCAGCTTAGAGACAGAACCTAACACTGAAGCTTTCTTT.

The genes are TRBV18 and TRBJ1-1, with D possibly TRBD1 on 5 matching bases. This CDR3 region has 14 residues. V was pared by 3 bases and J by 3 bases, with 11 bases between. Germline CDR1 is KGHSH and CDR2 is LQKENI. The CDR3 bases are TGTGCCAGCTCACCGGGACTTCGGGACACTGAAGCTTTCTTT. Its translation is CASSPGLRDTEAFF.

In the case of this clone: One end of the junction does not line up with germline, which may come from a read error. The chain is built from TRBV7-7 and TRBJ2-2, with 7 bases lining up with TRBD2. Per germline, CDR1 SSHAT and CDR2 FNYEAQ (reference sequence). The CDR3 sequence is 18 residues long. CDR3 nucleotides: TGTGCTAGCAGCTTAGTGACGGGAGGAGGGCAGTGGACCGGGGAGCTGTTTTTT. Protein: CASSLVTGGGQWTGELFF.

The chain has TRBV28 and TRBJ1-2, with TRBD1 as a possible D gene (5 bases). Trimming pared 3 bases from V and 1 base from J, leaving 12 bases between. Germline V gene data show CDR1 as MDHEN and CDR2 as SYDVKM. The CDR3 extends over 15 amino acids. CDR3 loop: CASSFPADSNYGYTF. As DNA, the CDR3 is TGTGCCAGCAGTTTTCCTGCAGACAGTAACTATGGCTACACCTTC.

Comment on this clone: The same CDR3 also results from other DNA sequences found in this sample. V and J are TRBV15 and TRBJ2-2; D gene ambiguous. Germline V gene sequence: CDR1 LNHNV, CDR2 YYDKDF (reference sequence). Deletions cut 0 bases from V and 6 bases from J, with 8 bases between. The CDR3 runs to 14 residues. The CDR3 DNA sequence: TGTGCCACCAGCAGAGATCGGGTCGCCGGGGAGCTGTTTTTT. It codes for CATSRDRVAGELFF.

V usage is TRBV30 and J usage is TRBJ1-1; perhaps TRBD1 as D (5 bases). This CDR3 is 14 amino acids long. Trimming stripped 3 bases from V and 5 bases from J, with 16 bases between. The germline V gene encodes CDR1 GTSNPN and CDR2 SVGIG (reference sequence). The CDR3 bases are TGTGCCTGGAGCTACTACAATGGGGGGACTGAAGCTTTCTTT. The encoded protein is CAWSYYNGGTEAFF.

The chain uses TRBV24-1 and TRBJ2-7; D gene uncertain. The germline CDR1 and CDR2 sequences are KGHDR and SFDVKD. Trimming took off 4 bases at V and 6 bases at J, with 12 bases between the two ends. The CDR3 is 13 amino acids. As DNA, the CDR3 is TGTGCCACCAGTGACGCTTTTTCCCGCGAGCAGTACTTC. Its protein product is CATSDAFSREQYF.

The J gene is TRBJ2-3, the V gene TRBV5-1, with 13 bases identical to TRBD2. This CDR3 has 18 residues. Germline V gene lookup returns CDR1 SGHRS and CDR2 YFSETQ. The V segment lost 4 bases and the J segment 0 bases; nucleotides outside the gene matches: 8. In DNA, the CDR3 is TGCGCCAGCAGCCACGGCACTAGCGGGAGGGCTAGCACAGATACGCAGTATTTT. Its translation is CASSHGTSGRASTDTQYF. Based on the CDR3 plus reference TRBV5-1 and TRBJ2-3, the full variable domain is KAGVTQTPRYLIKTRGQQVTLSCSPISGHRSVSWYQQTPGQGLQFLFEYFSETQRNKGNFPGRFSGRQFSNSRSEMNVSTLELGDSALYLCASSHGTSGRASTDTQYFGPGTRLTVL.

This chain uses TRBV19 with TRBJ1-3; possibly TRBD1 for D (6 bases). This CDR3 has 14 amino acids. Germline V gene data show CDR1 as LNHDA and CDR2 as SQIVND (reference sequence). The ends were cut back, 6 bases at V and 2 bases at J, with 11 bases in the middle. As DNA, the CDR3 is TGTGCCAGTAGGAACCGGGACACTGGAAACACCATATATTTT. It codes for CASRNRDTGNTIYF. The whole variable domain, filled in from reference TRBV19 and TRBJ1-3, reads DGGITQSPKYLFRKEGQNVTLSCEQNLNHDAMYWYRQDPGQGLRLIYYSQIVNDFQKGDIAEGYSVSREKKESFPLTVTSAQKNPTAFYLCASRNRDTGNTIYFGEGSWLTVV.

The rearrangement links TRBV4-3 to TRBJ1-1; 7 positions match TRBD1. Germline CDR1 and CDR2: LGHNA and YSLEER. V gave up 0 bases and J gave up 0 bases; unmatched junction bases: 4. The CDR3 covers 16 residues. CDR3 nucleotides: TGCGCCAGCAGCCAAGATACAGGGGAGATGAACACTGAAGCTTTCTTT. This codes for CASSQDTGEMNTEAFF.

V usage is TRBV2 and J usage is TRBJ2-1; D is unclear. Trimming shortened V by 4 bases and J by 7 bases, and 20 bases separated the two germline ends. Germline CDR1 and CDR2: SNHLY and FYNNEI. The length of the CDR3 is 16 residues. The CDR3 region is CASSGGGLWVGNEQFF. In DNA form, the CDR3 reads TGTGCCAGCAGTGGCGGTGGGCTTTGGGTCGGGAATGAGCAGTTCTTC.

The chain uses TRBV14 and TRBJ1-1; a possible D gene is TRBD1 (6 bases). Per germline, CDR1 SGHDN and CDR2 FVKESK. V dropped 1 base and J dropped 11 bases, with 14 bases sitting between them. The CDR3 is 13 residues long. CDR3 sequence: CASSQGPGTRAFF. CDR3 DNA: TGTGCCAGCAGCCAAGGACCCGGGACAAGGGCTTTCTTT.

The rearrangement uses TRBV11-3 and TRBJ1-5; TRBD1 is a possible D gene (5 bases). The CDR3 runs to 15 residues. With 3 bases removed from V and 5 bases from J, the gap between germline ends came to 14 bases. Germline V lookup: CDR1 SGHNT, CDR2 YENEEA. CDR3 DNA sequence: TGTGCCAGCAGCTTTCCTTACAGGAAGGATCAGCCCCAGCATTTT. Its translation: CASSFPYRKDQPQHF.

V and J are TRBV11-3 and TRBJ1-1, with D tentatively TRBD1 (5 bases). There are 11 residues in the CDR3. V shed 3 bases and J shed 6 bases, with 5 bases lying between them. Germline CDR1 reads SGHNT; CDR2 reads YENEEA. The CDR3: CASSLGPEAFF. The DNA for the CDR3 is TGTGCCAGCAGCTTGGGGCCTGAAGCTTTCTTT.

The chain links TRBV11-3 to TRBJ1-2, with D unclear. Trimming removed 5 bases from V and 4 bases from J, with 11 bases in between. Looked up from germline, CDR1 is SGHNT and CDR2 is YENEEA. This CDR3 spans 13 amino acids. The CDR3 is CASSLNQAYGYTF. CDR3 nucleotide sequence: TGTGCCAGCAGCCTTAACCAGGCCTATGGCTACACCTTC.